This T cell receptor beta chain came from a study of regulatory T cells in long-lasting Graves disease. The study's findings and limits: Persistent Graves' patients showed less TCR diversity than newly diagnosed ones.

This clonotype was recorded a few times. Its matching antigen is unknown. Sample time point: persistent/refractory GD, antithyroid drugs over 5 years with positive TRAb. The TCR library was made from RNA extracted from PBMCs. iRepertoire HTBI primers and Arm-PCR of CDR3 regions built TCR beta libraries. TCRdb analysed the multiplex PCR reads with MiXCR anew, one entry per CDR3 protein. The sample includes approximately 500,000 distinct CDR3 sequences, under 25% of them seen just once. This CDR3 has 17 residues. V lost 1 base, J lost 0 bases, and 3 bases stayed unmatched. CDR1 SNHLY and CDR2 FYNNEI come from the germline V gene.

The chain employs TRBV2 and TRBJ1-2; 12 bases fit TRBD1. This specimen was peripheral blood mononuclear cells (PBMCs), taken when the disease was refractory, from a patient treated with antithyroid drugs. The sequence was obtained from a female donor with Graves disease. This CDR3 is CASSEVGQGAPNYGYTF. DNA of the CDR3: TGTGCCAGCAGTGAAGTGGGACAGGGGGCGCCTAACTATGGCTACACCTTC.